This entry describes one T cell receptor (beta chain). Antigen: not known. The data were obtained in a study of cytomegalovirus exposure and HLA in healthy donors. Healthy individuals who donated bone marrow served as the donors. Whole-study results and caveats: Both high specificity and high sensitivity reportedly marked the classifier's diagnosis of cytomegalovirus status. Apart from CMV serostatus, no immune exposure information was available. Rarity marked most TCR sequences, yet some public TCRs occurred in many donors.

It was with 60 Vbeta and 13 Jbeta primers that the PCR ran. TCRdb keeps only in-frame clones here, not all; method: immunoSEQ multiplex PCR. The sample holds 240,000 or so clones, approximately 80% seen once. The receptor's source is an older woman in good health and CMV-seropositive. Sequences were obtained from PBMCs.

Here the CDR3 DNA reads TGTGCCAGCAATCCAGGGATGACAGATACGCAGTATTTT. It translates to CASNPGMTDTQYF. The chain employs TRBV2 and TRBJ2-3, with a weak D call TRBD1 (5 bases). This CDR3 region has 13 residues. Trimming shortened V by 7 bases and J by 3 bases, and 11 bases separated the two germline ends. In germline, CDR1 is SNHLY, CDR2 FYNNEI.